The 28 T cell receptor beta chains presented below share a single source sample, sequenced in a study of cytomegalovirus exposure and HLA in healthy donors. Primers for the PCR totalled 60 Vbeta and 13 Jbeta. Libraries were prepared by immunoSEQ multiplex PCR; TCRdb keeps only in-frame clonotypes and omits some of them. The sample has 95,000 to 100,000 clones; around four fifths are singletons. Sequencing was performed on PBMCs. The receptors come from a man aged 35 to 55 in good health and CMV-seronegative.

V gene TRBV5-4 combines with J gene TRBJ2-4; D might be TRBD1 (6 bases). Germline CDR1 reads SGHNT; CDR2 reads YYREEE (reference sequence). The CDR3 is made up of 14 amino acids. V shed 3 bases and J shed 10 bases, with 17 bases lying between them. For the CDR3, the DNA is TGTGCCAGCAGCTCGGACAGACCCTTCGGGATTCAGTACTTC. It codes for CASSSDRPFGIQYF.

V and J are TRBV5-1 and TRBJ2-3; the match to TRBD1 covers 8 bases. The CDR3 contains 16 residues. V was pared by 4 bases and J by 1 base, with 8 bases of the junction left unmatched. Looked up from germline, CDR1 is SGHRS and CDR2 is YFSETQ. The CDR3, as DNA: TGCGCCAGCAGCCCCGTCGGACAGGGTGGCACAGATACGCAGTATTTT. It specifies CASSPVGQGGTDTQYF.

The chain has TRBV18 and TRBJ1-1, with a tentative D call TRBD1 (6 bases). The ends were cut back, 3 bases at V and 0 bases at J, with 8 bases in the middle. This CDR3 spans 14 amino acids. In germline, CDR1 is KGHSH, CDR2 LQKENI. The CDR3 DNA follows: TGTGCCAGCTCACCCGACAGGCTGAACACTGAAGCTTTCTTT. Its translation: CASSPDRLNTEAFF.

The chain employs TRBV11-3 and TRBJ2-5, with D unclear. The V and J ends lost 2 bases and 1 base respectively, with 8 bases between them. The CDR3 spans 14 residues. Germline CDR1 and CDR2: SGHNT and YENEEA. CDR3 sequence: CASSLTNTQETQYF. The CDR3 nucleotides are TGTGCCAGCAGCTTAACAAACACCCAAGAGACCCAGTACTTC.

Notes on this clone: The junction shows a germline mismatch at one end, possibly a read error. The V and J genes are TRBV7-9 and TRBJ2-1; no firm D call. The CDR3 spans 17 residues. The germline V gene encodes CDR1 SEHNR and CDR2 FQNEAQ (reference sequence). In DNA form, the CDR3 reads TGTTCCAGCAGCCAAATTCCCGTATACAGCTCCTACAATGAGCAGTTCTTC. This translates into CSSSQIPVYSSYNEQFF.

This clone was recorded a few times. The J gene is TRBJ2-2, the V gene TRBV4-3; D unresolved. Germline lookup yields CDR1 LGHNA and CDR2 YSLEER. The CDR3 extends over 17 amino acids. Deletions cut 0 bases from V and 3 bases from J, with 14 bases between. The CDR3 region is CASSQEVVPLHTGELFF. The CDR3 DNA sequence: TGCGCCAGCAGCCAAGAAGTAGTACCACTCCACACCGGGGAGCTGTTTTTT.

This rearrangement joins TRBV14 to TRBJ1-2, with 9 bases lining up with TRBD1. The germline gives CDR1 SGHDN, CDR2 FVKESK. The junction had 6 bases not matched to a gene; V was cut back by 6 bases and J by 4 bases. This CDR3 is built from 14 residues. For the CDR3, the DNA is TGTGCCAGCAGGCCGATACAGGGGGCCTATGGCTACACCTTC. It yields the protein CASRPIQGAYGYTF.

V usage is TRBV20-1 and J usage is TRBJ1-1; D gene ambiguous. Trimming left V 6 bases short and J 1 base short, with 6 bases between. CDR1 is DFQATT and CDR2 is SNEGSKA in the germline V gene (reference sequence). CDR3 length: 11 amino acids. The CDR3 region has the DNA TGCAGTGCCAGTGGGAACACTGAAGCTTTCTTT. Its translation: CSASGNTEAFF.

This clone has just a few counts. The chain is built from TRBV7-2 and TRBJ1-1; 7 bases agree with TRBD1. CDR3 length: 14 residues. J was trimmed by 4 bases and V by 0 bases; bases with no gene match: 2. Germline V CDR1 and CDR2: SGHTA, FQGNSA. CDR3 DNA sequence: TGTGCCAGCAGCTTAGCGTCAGGGGGCACTGAAGCTTTCTTT. It is translated as CASSLASGGTEAFF.

The chain joins TRBV4-2 to TRBJ1-2; the D is unclear. This CDR3 contains 15 residues. Trimming left V 0 bases short and J 7 bases short, with 15 bases between. The germline V gene has CDR1 LGHNA and CDR2 YNFKEQ. CDR3 sequence (DNA): TGTGCCAGCAGCCAAGATATGACGGCCCCGGGTGGCTACACCTTC. Encoded protein: CASSQDMTAPGGYTF.

The V and J genes are TRBV5-4 and TRBJ2-2, with TRBD2 matching over 15 bases. The germline CDR1 and CDR2 sequences are SGHNT and YYREEE (reference sequence). V gave up 10 bases and J gave up 1 base; unmatched junction bases: 14. The CDR3 runs 19 residues. The CDR3 spells CAWQAGLAGGLWNTGELFF. Written as DNA, the CDR3 is TGTGCCTGGCAAGCGGGACTAGCGGGGGGCCTTTGGAACACCGGGGAGCTGTTTTTT.

The chain joins TRBV6-4 to TRBJ1-1; D unresolved. CDR1 is MRHNA, CDR2 SNTAGT, per germline. V lost 6 bases and J lost 4, with 21 bases in between. The CDR3 is made up of 16 amino acids. CDR3 protein: CASSASDGETGTEAFF. CDR3 coding DNA: TGTGCCAGCAGCGCCAGCGATGGGGAGACTGGCACTGAAGCTTTCTTT.

The chain recombines TRBV5-6 with TRBJ1-3; D ambiguous. Germline values: CDR1 SGHDT, CDR2 YYEEEE. The CDR3 consists of 14 residues. V was pared by 3 bases and J by 3 bases, with 10 bases between. The CDR3 region is CASSSQRDGNTIYF. CDR3 sequence (DNA): TGTGCCAGCAGCTCCCAGAGGGATGGAAACACCATATATTTT.

V and J are TRBV27 and TRBJ2-5; tentative D call: TRBD2 (7 bases). Germline-derived CDR1 and CDR2 are MNHEY and SMNVEV (reference sequence). This CDR3 comprises 13 residues. The ends were cut back, 3 bases at V and 9 bases at J, with 14 bases in the middle. CDR3 sequence reads: CASSFGGARSQYF. In DNA form, the CDR3 reads TGTGCCAGCAGTTTTGGGGGGGCCCGTTCCCAGTACTTC.

V and J are TRBV6-1 and TRBJ2-1; D might be TRBD2 (5 bases). Trimming shortened V by 0 bases and J by 7 bases, and 16 bases separated the two germline ends. This CDR3 comprises 16 residues. CDR1 and CDR2 from the germline V gene are MNHNS and SASEGT. Here the CDR3 reads CASSEAVREKRNEQFF. Here the CDR3 DNA reads TGTGCCAGCAGTGAAGCGGTAAGGGAGAAAAGGAATGAGCAGTTCTTC.

The rearrangement uses TRBV6-4 and TRBJ2-1, with 8 bases identical to TRBD1. Trimming took 5 bases from V and 6 from J; bases not matched to a gene: 3. CDR1 MRHNA and CDR2 SNTAGT come from the germline V gene. This CDR3 contains 13 residues. The DNA for the CDR3 is TGTGCCAGCAGTTCCGACAGGGGCAATGAGCAGTTCTTC. Protein sequence: CASSSDRGNEQFF.

This clone was observed a single time. CDR3 sequence reads: CAWTSGGASYNEQFF. The CDR3 DNA follows: TGTGCCTGGACTAGCGGGGGGGCTTCCTACAATGAGCAGTTCTTC. The V call is TRBV30, the J call TRBJ2-1; 12 nucleotides match TRBD2. The CDR3 is 15 residues long. Germline CDR1 GTSNPN, CDR2 SVGIG (reference sequence). The V gene end was trimmed by 4 bases and the J gene end by 1 base; junction bases not matched to a gene: 2.

J is TRBJ1-1 and V is TRBV5-1, with D perhaps matching TRBD1 (6 bases). The V end was cut by 4 bases, the J end by 7 bases, with 17 bases between. Germline V CDR1 and CDR2: SGHRS, YFSETQ. This CDR3 has 14 amino acids. CDR3 DNA sequence: TGCGCCAGCAGCCCGTTCAGGGGCCCCCTTGAAGCTTTCTTT. It is translated as CASSPFRGPLEAFF.

This clone was counted once. This chain links TRBV6-6 with TRBJ2-7; a weak D match, TRBD2 (7 bases). The CDR3 loop spans 15 amino acids. The germline gives CDR1 MNHNY, CDR2 SVGAGI (reference sequence). V was cut by 2 bases and J by 6 bases, with 17 bases left in between. The CDR3 nucleotides are TGTGCCAGCAGTTACGGGGGGGGCGCTCTTTTCGAGCAGTACTTC. Residues: CASSYGGGALFEQYF.

This clone has just one count. V gene TRBV28 combines with J gene TRBJ1-2; D unclear. CDR1 MDHEN and CDR2 SYDVKM come from the germline V gene. This CDR3 has 11 amino acids. Trimming removed 7 bases at V and 5 bases at J, with 8 bases between. The CDR3 loop reads CASTPLYGYTF. CDR3 sequence (DNA): TGTGCCAGCACCCCCCTTTATGGCTACACCTTC.

V usage is TRBV11-2 and J usage is TRBJ2-2; no reliable D call. The germline V gene encodes CDR1 SGHAT and CDR2 FQNNGV. This CDR3 is built from 14 residues. V shed 3 bases and J shed 1 base, with 6 bases lying between them. The CDR3 is CASSFSGNTGELFF. CDR3 bases: TGTGCCAGCAGCTTTTCCGGGAACACCGGGGAGCTGTTTTTT.

A remark on this clone: The junction departs from the called germline gene at one end, perhaps through a read error. The chain couples TRBV10-3 to TRBJ2-7; D gene uncertain. Germline CDR1 ENHRY, CDR2 SYGVKD. The CDR3 loop spans 15 amino acids. As DNA, the CDR3 is TGTGCCAGCAGTGCCCCCACGGGTAGCCTCGACGAGCAGTACTTC. Amino acid sequence: CASSAPTGSLDEQYF.

This chain uses TRBV5-1 with TRBJ2-7, with 7 nucleotides matching TRBD2. V lost 1 base to trimming and J lost 1 base; unmatched junction nucleotides: 5. CDR1 is SGHRS and CDR2 is YFSETQ in the germline V gene. The CDR3 is 15 residues long. CDR3 protein: CASSLSASGSYEQYF. The DNA of the CDR3 is TGCGCCAGCAGCTTGTCGGCTAGCGGATCCTACGAGCAGTACTTC.

This chain joins TRBV2 and TRBJ1-6, with D unclear. Germline CDR1 is SNHLY and CDR2 is FYNNEI. The V end lost 7 bases, the J end lost 1 base, and 11 bases lay between the germline ends. CDR3 length: 15 residues. This CDR3 is CASTERDSYNSPLHF. CDR3 DNA: TGTGCCAGCACCGAGAGGGATTCCTATAATTCACCCCTCCACTTT.

The CDR3 bases are TGTGCCAGCAGACCTACGGGGGGAGAGACCCAGTACTTC. Its translation: CASRPTGGETQYF. This chain connects TRBV6-5 to TRBJ2-5, with TRBD2 matching 7 bases. V gave up 6 bases and J gave up 4 bases; unmatched junction bases: 5. From germline, CDR1 is MNHEY and CDR2 SVGAGI. This CDR3 region has 13 residues.

The CDR3 here is CAWSVRNTEAFF. The CDR3 bases are TGTGCCTGGAGTGTGAGGAACACTGAAGCTTTCTTT. The genes are TRBV30 and TRBJ1-1; D gene ambiguous. This CDR3 spans 12 amino acids. From germline, CDR1 is GTSNPN and CDR2 SVGIG (reference sequence). V was clipped by 0 bases and J by 1 base, with 3 bases between them.

The chain employs TRBV10-3 and TRBJ2-1, with 11 bases lining up with TRBD2. Trimming took 5 bases from V and 5 from J; bases not matched to a gene: 8. The CDR3 runs 16 residues. The germline V gene has CDR1 ENHRY and CDR2 SYGVKD. The CDR3 loop reads CAISLLAGAPNNEQFF. CDR3 bases: TGTGCCATCAGTTTACTAGCGGGGGCTCCAAACAATGAGCAGTTCTTC.

In its sample, this clone was seen once. The chain recombines TRBV11-2 with TRBJ1-2; a possible D gene is TRBD1 (5 bases). The CDR3 consists of 14 residues. With 3 bases removed from V and 2 bases from J, the gap between germline ends came to 10 bases. The germline CDR1 and CDR2 sequences are SGHAT and FQNNGV. CDR3 residues: CASSLRRANYGYTF. CDR3 DNA: TGTGCCAGCAGCTTGCGCAGGGCAAACTATGGCTACACCTTC.